A single sample gave rise to the 15 T cell receptor beta chains below, sequenced in a study of blood T cell repertoires in COVID-19. The method was immunoSEQ multiplex PCR; TCRdb's version includes in-frame clones alone and lacks a portion of them. The table has about 180,000 clones, under 85% seen once. The specimen was peripheral blood. The receptor source for this set is a human donor in a cohort sampled during active COVID-19.

This CDR3 is CASSDQLGGELGTDTQYF. DNA of the CDR3: TGTGCCAGCAGTGATCAGTTAGGGGGCGAATTGGGCACAGATACGCAGTATTTT. V gene TRBV2 combines with J gene TRBJ2-3; 7 nucleotides agree with TRBD1. Germline CDR1 SNHLY, CDR2 FYNNEI. J gave up 1 base and V 3 bases, and 13 bases lay outside the gene matches. The CDR3 runs to 18 residues.

The chain is built from TRBV5-1 and TRBJ2-7, with D perhaps TRBD2 (6 bases). V was trimmed by 4 bases and J by 4 bases, leaving 21 bases between them. Per the germline V gene, CDR1 is SGHRS and CDR2 is YFSETQ. The CDR3 length is 16 residues. The CDR3 reads CASSPAIVGDSYEQYF. The CDR3, as DNA: TGCGCCAGCAGCCCCGCCATCGTGGGGGACTCTTACGAGCAGTACTTC.

V usage is TRBV25-1 and J usage is TRBJ2-7, with TRBD1 identical over 9 bases. Germline assignment: CDR1 MGHDK and CDR2 SYGVNS. Trimming at V came to 8 bases and at J to 3 bases, leaving 11 bases not matched to a gene. The CDR3 extends over 15 amino acids. Here the CDR3 reads CASGIGTGIVYEQYF. Here the CDR3 DNA reads TGTGCCAGCGGCATAGGGACAGGGATCGTCTACGAGCAGTACTTC.

The rearrangement links TRBV29-1 to TRBJ1-4; D gene uncertain. Deletions cut 3 bases from V and 0 bases from J, with 11 bases between. This CDR3 region has 15 residues. The V gene's germline CDR1 is SQVTM and CDR2 ANQGSEA. In nucleotides, the CDR3 is TGCAGCGTTGAGGGCACATCCTCAACTAATGAAAAACTGTTTTTT. Amino acids: CSVEGTSSTNEKLFF.

The chain carries TRBV12-1 and TRBJ2-1; the table names TRBD2, a call not compared with the DNA. TRBV12-1 is assigned pseudogene status. This CDR3 region has 16 residues. The CDR3, as DNA: TGTGCCAGCAGCTTTGAGTGTCGGGGGGCTCGAAATGAGCAGTTCTTC. This translates into CASSFECRGARNEQFF.

The chain is built from TRBV30 and TRBJ1-6; weak D call: TRBD1 (6 bases). The CDR3 length is 15 residues. Germline V gene data show CDR1 as GTSNPN and CDR2 as SVGIG (reference sequence). Trimming shortened V by 3 bases and J by 3 bases, and 12 bases separated the two germline ends. CDR3 sequence reads: CAWSRTALYNSPLHF. The CDR3 nucleotides are TGTGCCTGGAGCAGGACAGCTCTCTATAATTCACCCCTCCACTTT.

This chain links TRBV7-6 with TRBJ1-1, with 7 bases identical to TRBD1. Unmatched junction bases numbered 2, after V lost 0 bases and J lost 1 base. The CDR3 totals 15 residues. The V gene's germline CDR1 is SGHVS and CDR2 FNYEAQ. Written as DNA, the CDR3 is TGTGCCAGCAGCTTAGCGAACAGGGGGAACACTGAAGCTTTCTTT. Translated: CASSLANRGNTEAFF. Variable domain in full (rest from reference TRBV7-6 and TRBJ1-1): GAGVSQSPRYKVTKRGQDVALRCDPISGHVSLYWYRQALGQGPEFLTYFNYEAQQDKSGLPNDRFSAERPEGSISTLTIQRTEQRDSAMYRCASSLANRGNTEAFFGQGTRLTVV.

CDR3 region: CASSALAGGRNEQFF. CDR3 bases: TGTGCCAGCAGCGCCCTAGCGGGGGGGCGGAATGAGCAGTTCTTC. The chain uses TRBV7-3 and TRBJ2-1; TRBD2 agrees at 12 bases. CDR1 SGHTA and CDR2 FQGTGA come from the germline V gene. This CDR3 region has 15 residues. The V gene end was trimmed by 5 bases and the J gene end by 7 bases; junction bases not matched to a gene: 6.

J is TRBJ2-7 and V is TRBV3-1 (or the pseudogene TRBV3-2); no clear D. The CDR3 has 15 residues. Germline V CDR1 and CDR2: LGHDT, YNNKEL (reference sequence). The germline V and J ends were trimmed by 0 bases and 1 base, with 10 bases remaining between them. The CDR3 here is CASSQDMHKSYEQYF. CDR3 nucleotide sequence: TGTGCCAGCAGCCAAGATATGCACAAGTCCTACGAGCAGTACTTC.

The rearrangement joins TRBV7-9 to TRBJ1-2, with 8 bases identical to TRBD1. CDR3 size: 13 residues. J was trimmed by 6 bases and V by 5 bases; bases with no gene match: 5. CDR1 SEHNR and CDR2 FQNEAQ come from the germline V gene (reference sequence). The CDR3 region has the DNA TGTGCCAGCAGCACCTGGACAGGGAATGGCTACACCTTC. It is translated as CASSTWTGNGYTF.

The V and J genes are TRBV2 and TRBJ2-1; 7 nucleotides align to TRBD1. There are 14 residues in the CDR3. V lost 6 bases and J lost 3; bases outside the gene matches: 5. From germline, CDR1 is SNHLY and CDR2 FYNNEI. CDR3 in amino acids: CASSADRNYNEQFF. CDR3 nucleotides: TGTGCCAGCAGCGCGGACAGGAACTACAATGAGCAGTTCTTC.

The genes are TRBV2 and TRBJ1-3; D unresolved. There are 13 residues in the CDR3. Germline assignment: CDR1 SNHLY and CDR2 FYNNEI. Trimming stripped 6 bases from V and 8 bases from J, with 14 bases between. This CDR3 reads CASRPPERDTIYF. The CDR3 DNA reads as TGTGCCAGCAGGCCCCCTGAGCGGGACACCATATATTTT.

The rearrangement links TRBV6-5 to TRBJ2-5, with D tentatively TRBD2 (6 bases). V dropped 5 bases and J dropped 10 bases, with 11 bases sitting between them. There are 11 residues in the CDR3. Germline V gene data show CDR1 as MNHEY and CDR2 as SVGAGI. The CDR3 nucleotides are TGTGCCAGCAGTCCCGGGACTGGCCAGTACTTC. Its protein is CASSPGTGQYF.

The J gene is TRBJ2-3, the V gene TRBV19; perhaps D is TRBD1 or TRBD2 (6 bases each). Trimming pared 5 bases from V and 4 bases from J, leaving 19 bases between. Germline values: CDR1 LNHDA, CDR2 SQIVND (reference sequence). This CDR3 is built from 16 residues. The CDR3 coding sequence is TGTGCCAGTAGTGTAGGAGGGGGAGTTAGGGCAGATACGCAGTATTTT. Protein product: CASSVGGGVRADTQYF.

The gene calls are TRBV3-1 (or the pseudogene TRBV3-2) and TRBJ2-4, with a weak D call TRBD1 (7 bases). The CDR3 runs 15 residues. Trimming took 4 bases from V and 0 from J, leaving 10 bases between them. From germline, CDR1 is LGHDT and CDR2 YNNKEL (reference sequence). CDR3 coding DNA: TGTGCCAGCAGCCCAGGGGGAGGAGCCAAAAACATTCAGTACTTC. Translated, it gives CASSPGGGAKNIQYF.